These T cell receptor beta chains were read from a single sample in a study of identifying expanded T cells in peripheral blood. Repertoires were generated with immunoSEQ multiplex PCR, while TCRdb's copy carries only in-frame clones and drops some. The sample carries 70,000 to 100,000 clones, 88% recorded once. Sequencing was carried out using blood. The receptor source for this set is a person aged 18 to 75 in good health. CDR3s include the opening cysteine and the closing phenylalanine or tryptophan. A D gene is named only where the DNA matches it firmly. Size is stated for part of the rows, as once, few or many counts, or as a class when the clone is expanded.

d_gene	j_gene	v_gene	abundance	CDR3aa	CDR3nt
-	TRBJ2-1	TRBV7-2	once	CASSLSRVEQFF	TGTGCCAGCAGCTTGTCTCGGGTAGAGCAGTTCTTC
TRBD1	TRBJ1-2	TRBV16	-	CASSQTGGSNYGYTF	TGTGCCAGCAGCCAAACAGGGGGCTCGAACTATGGCTACACCTTC
TRBD1	TRBJ1-1	TRBV5-1	once	CASSLTGEETEAFF	TGCGCCAGCAGCCTGACAGGGGAAGAAACTGAAGCTTTCTTT
TRBD1	TRBJ2-7	TRBV6-1	-	CASSPTGDEQYF	TGTGCCAGCAGCCCAACAGGGGACGAGCAGTACTTC
-	TRBJ2-7	TRBV9	-	CASSPPTSSEQYF	TGTGCCAGCAGCCCTCCGACTAGTAGCGAGCAGTACTTC
TRBD1	TRBJ1-6	TRBV9	few	CASSPGQVNSPLHF	TGTGCCAGCAGCCCTGGACAGGTTAATTCACCCCTCCACTTT
-	TRBJ2-3	TRBV7-9	-	CASTPRSGGDTQYF	TGTGCCAGCACCCCCCGGTCTGGAGGGGATACGCAGTATTTT
TRBD1	TRBJ2-1	TRBV7-8	once	CASSLAGTGAHEQFF	TGTGCCAGCAGCTTAGCTGGTACAGGGGCCCATGAGCAGTTCTTC
-	TRBJ2-3	TRBV10-3	-	CAISQSTDTQYF	TGTGCCATCAGCCAAAGCACAGATACGCAGTATTTT
TRBD1	TRBJ2-2	TRBV4-1	-	CASSQGDSTGELFF	TGCGCCAGCAGCCAAGGGGACAGCACCGGGGAGCTGTTTTTT
TRBD1	TRBJ1-1	TRBV19	-	CASSIPRTGNTEAFF	TGTGCCAGTAGTATACCCCGGACAGGGAACACTGAAGCTTTCTTT
-	TRBJ2-3	TRBV9	-	CASSVQGSTDTQYF	TGTGCCAGCAGCGTACAGGGGAGCACAGATACGCAGTATTTT
-	TRBJ2-7	TRBV7-8	-	CASSLFLDSPPYEQYF	TGTGCCAGCAGCCTCTTCCTGGACTCCCCTCCCTACGAGCAGTACTTC
-	TRBJ2-7	TRBV11-2	-	CASSLRARRAAAYEQYF	TGTGCCAGCAGCTTAAGGGCCCGCAGGGCGGCGGCCTACGAGCAGTACTTC
-	TRBJ1-6	TRBV28	-	CASSLLWAAGDNSPLHF	TGTGCCAGCAGTTTATTGTGGGCGGCCGGAGATAATTCACCCCTCCACTTT
-	TRBJ1-5	TRBV4-2	-	CASSQDWQTQPQHF	TGTGCCAGCAGCCAAGACTGGCAGACCCAGCCCCAGCATTTT
TRBD1	TRBJ1-3	TRBV6-6	-	CASSHGQGAGGNTIYF	TGTGCCAGCAGCCACGGACAGGGGGCGGGTGGAAACACCATATATTTT
TRBD1	TRBJ1-1	TRBV27	-	CASRDRGESSLAEAFF	TGTGCCAGCAGAGACAGGGGGGAGAGTTCATTGGCTGAAGCTTTCTTT
TRBD1	TRBJ2-5	TRBV7-9	once	CASSSPRTGEFETQYF	TGTGCCAGCAGCTCCCCTCGGACAGGGGAGTTTGAGACCCAGTACTTC
-	TRBJ2-7	TRBV27	-	CASSLSLERVYEQYF	TGTGCCAGCAGTTTATCCCTTGAGCGGGTCTACGAGCAGTACTTC
-	TRBJ2-7	TRBV19	-	CASRLGTGTYEQYF	TGTGCCAGTAGACTCGGGACGGGGACCTACGAGCAGTACTTC
TRBD1	TRBJ2-7	TRBV10-3	-	CAISDPGTAGGYEQYF	TGTGCCATCAGTGACCCCGGGACAGCAGGCGGGTACGAGCAGTACTTC